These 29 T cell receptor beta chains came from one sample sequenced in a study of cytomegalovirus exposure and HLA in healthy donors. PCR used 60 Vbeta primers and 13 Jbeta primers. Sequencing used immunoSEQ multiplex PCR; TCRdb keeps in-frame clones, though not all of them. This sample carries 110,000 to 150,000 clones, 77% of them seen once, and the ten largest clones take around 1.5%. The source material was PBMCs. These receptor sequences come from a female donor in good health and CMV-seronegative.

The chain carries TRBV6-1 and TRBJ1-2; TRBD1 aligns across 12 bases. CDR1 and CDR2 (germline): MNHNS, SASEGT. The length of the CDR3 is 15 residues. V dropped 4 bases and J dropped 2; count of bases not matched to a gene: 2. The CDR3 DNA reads TGTGCCAGCAGTGCGGGACAGGGGGCCAACTATGGCTACACCTTC. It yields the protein CASSAGQGANYGYTF.

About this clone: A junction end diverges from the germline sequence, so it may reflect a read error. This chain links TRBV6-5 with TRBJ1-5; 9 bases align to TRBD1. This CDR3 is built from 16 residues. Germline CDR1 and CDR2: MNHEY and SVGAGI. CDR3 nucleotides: TGTGCCAGCAGTAACTCGGGACAGGGAGGCAATCAGCCCCAGCATTTT. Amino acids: CASSNSGQGGNQPQHF.

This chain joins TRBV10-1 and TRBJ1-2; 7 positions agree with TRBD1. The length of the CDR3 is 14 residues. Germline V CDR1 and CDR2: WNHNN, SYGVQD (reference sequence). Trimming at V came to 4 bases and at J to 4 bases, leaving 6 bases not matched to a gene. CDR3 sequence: CASSAYRGGYGYTF. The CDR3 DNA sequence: TGCGCCAGCAGTGCTTACAGGGGAGGCTATGGCTACACCTTC.

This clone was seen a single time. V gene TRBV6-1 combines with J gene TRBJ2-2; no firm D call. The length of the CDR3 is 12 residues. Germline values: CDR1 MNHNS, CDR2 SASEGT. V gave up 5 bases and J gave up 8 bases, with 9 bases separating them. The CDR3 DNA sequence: TGTGCCAGCAGTTATACCGCGGGGGAGCTGTTTTTT. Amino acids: CASSYTAGELFF.

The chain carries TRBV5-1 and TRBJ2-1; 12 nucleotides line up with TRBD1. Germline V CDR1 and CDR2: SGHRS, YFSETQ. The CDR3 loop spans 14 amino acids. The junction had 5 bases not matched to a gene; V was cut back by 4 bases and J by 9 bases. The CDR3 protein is CASSPGTGGVEQFF. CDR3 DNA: TGCGCCAGCAGCCCCGGGACAGGGGGCGTTGAGCAGTTCTTC.

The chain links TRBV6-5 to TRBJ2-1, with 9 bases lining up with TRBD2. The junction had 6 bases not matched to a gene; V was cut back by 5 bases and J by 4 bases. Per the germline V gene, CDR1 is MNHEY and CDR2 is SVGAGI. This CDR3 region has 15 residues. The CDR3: CASSGSGSLYNEQFF. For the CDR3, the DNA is TGTGCCAGCAGTGGTAGCGGGAGTCTATACAATGAGCAGTTCTTC.

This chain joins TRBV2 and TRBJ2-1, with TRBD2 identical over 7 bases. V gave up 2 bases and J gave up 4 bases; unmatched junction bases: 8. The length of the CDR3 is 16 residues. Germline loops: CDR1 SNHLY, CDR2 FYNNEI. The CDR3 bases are TGTGCCAGCAGTGAATTGGCGGGAGCGACGTACAATGAGCAGTTCTTC. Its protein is CASSELAGATYNEQFF.

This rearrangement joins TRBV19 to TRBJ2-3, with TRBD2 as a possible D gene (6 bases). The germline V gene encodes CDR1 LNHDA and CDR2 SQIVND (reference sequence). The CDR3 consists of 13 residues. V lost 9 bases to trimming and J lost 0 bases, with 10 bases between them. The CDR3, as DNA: TGTGCCAGCACCAGCGGGAGCACAGATACGCAGTATTTT. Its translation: CASTSGSTDTQYF. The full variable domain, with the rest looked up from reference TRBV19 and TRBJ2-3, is DGGITQSPKYLFRKEGQNVTLSCEQNLNHDAMYWYRQDPGQGLRLIYYSQIVNDFQKGDIAEGYSVSREKKESFPLTVTSAQKNPTAFYLCASTSGSTDTQYFGPGTRLTVL.

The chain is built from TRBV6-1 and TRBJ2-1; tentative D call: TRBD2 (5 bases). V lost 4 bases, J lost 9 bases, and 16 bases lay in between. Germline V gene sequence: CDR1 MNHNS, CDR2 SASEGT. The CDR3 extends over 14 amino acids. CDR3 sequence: CASSGGQLLGEQFF. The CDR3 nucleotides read TGTGCCAGCAGTGGAGGGCAGTTACTTGGTGAGCAGTTCTTC.

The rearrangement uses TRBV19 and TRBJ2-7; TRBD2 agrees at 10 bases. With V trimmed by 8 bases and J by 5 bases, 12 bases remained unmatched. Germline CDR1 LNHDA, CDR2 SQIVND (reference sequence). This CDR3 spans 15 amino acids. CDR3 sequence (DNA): TGTGCCAGTGGAACCGGGACTAGCGAGGTCCACGAGCAGTACTTC. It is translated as CASGTGTSEVHEQYF.

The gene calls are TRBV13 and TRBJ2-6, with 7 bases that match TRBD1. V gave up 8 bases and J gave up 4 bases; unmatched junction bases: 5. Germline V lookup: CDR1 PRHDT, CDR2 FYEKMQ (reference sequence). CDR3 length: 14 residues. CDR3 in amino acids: CASSTGAGANVLTF. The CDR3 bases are TGTGCCAGCTCCACAGGGGCAGGGGCCAACGTCCTGACTTTC. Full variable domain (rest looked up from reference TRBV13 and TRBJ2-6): AAGVIQSPRHLIKEKRETATLKCYPIPRHDTVYWYQQGPGQDPQFLISFYEKMQSDKGSIPDRFSAQQFSDYHSELNMSSLELGDSALYFCASSTGAGANVLTFGAGSRLTVL.

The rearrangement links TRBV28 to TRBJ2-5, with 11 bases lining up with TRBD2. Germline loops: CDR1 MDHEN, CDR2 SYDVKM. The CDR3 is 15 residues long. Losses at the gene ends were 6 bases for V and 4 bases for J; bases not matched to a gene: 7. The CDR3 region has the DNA TGTGCCAGCAGCAGTAGACTAGCGGGACCAGAGACCCAGTACTTC. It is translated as CASSSRLAGPETQYF.

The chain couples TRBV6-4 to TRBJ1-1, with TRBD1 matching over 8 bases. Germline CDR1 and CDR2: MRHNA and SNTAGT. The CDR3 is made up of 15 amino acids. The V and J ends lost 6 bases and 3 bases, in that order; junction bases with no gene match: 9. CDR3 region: CASSGGQGADTEAFF. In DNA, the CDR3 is TGTGCCAGCAGCGGGGGGCAGGGGGCTGACACTGAAGCTTTCTTT.

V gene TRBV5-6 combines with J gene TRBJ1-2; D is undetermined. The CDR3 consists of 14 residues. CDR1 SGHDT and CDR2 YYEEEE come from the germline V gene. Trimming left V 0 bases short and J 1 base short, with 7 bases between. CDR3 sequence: CASSLERGNYGYTF. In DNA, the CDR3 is TGTGCCAGCAGCTTGGAACGGGGTAACTATGGCTACACCTTC.

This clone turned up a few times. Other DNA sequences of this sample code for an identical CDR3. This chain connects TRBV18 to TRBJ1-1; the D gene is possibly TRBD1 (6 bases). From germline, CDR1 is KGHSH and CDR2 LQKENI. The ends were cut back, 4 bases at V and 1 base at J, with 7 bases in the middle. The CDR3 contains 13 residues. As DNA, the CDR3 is TGTGCCAGCTCACAGGGACAGAACACTGAAGCTTTCTTT. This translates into CASSQGQNTEAFF.

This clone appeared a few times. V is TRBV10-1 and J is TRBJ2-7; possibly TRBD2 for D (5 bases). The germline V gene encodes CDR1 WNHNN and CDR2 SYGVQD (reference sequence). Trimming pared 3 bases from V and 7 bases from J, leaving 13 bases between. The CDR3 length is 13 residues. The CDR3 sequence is CASSEGSRGEQYF. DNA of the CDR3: TGCGCCAGCAGTGAAGGCTCGCGCGGGGAGCAGTACTTC.

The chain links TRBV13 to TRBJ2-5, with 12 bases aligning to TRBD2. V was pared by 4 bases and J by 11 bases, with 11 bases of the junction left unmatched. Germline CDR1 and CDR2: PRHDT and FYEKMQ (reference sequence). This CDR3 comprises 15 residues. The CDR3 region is CASSSRLAGEGEQYF. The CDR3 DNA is TGTGCCAGCAGCTCCAGACTAGCGGGAGAAGGTGAGCAGTACTTC. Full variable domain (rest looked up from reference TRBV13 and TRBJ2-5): AAGVIQSPRHLIKEKRETATLKCYPIPRHDTVYWYQQGPGQDPQFLISFYEKMQSDKGSIPDRFSAQQFSDYHSELNMSSLELGDSALYFCASSSRLAGEGEQYFGPGTRLLVL.

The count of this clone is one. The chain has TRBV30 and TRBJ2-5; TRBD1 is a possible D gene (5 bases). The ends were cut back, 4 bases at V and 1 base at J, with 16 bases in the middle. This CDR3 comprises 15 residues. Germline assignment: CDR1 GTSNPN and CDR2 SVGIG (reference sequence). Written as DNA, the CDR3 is TGTGCCTGGACCACGGCAGGGCGACCCCAAGAGACCCAGTACTTC. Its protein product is CAWTTAGRPQETQYF.

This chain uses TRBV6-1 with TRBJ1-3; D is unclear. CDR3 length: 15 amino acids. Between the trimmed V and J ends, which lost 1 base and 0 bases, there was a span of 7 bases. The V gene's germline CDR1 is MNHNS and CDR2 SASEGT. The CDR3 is CASSEVQVSGNTIYF. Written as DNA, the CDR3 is TGTGCCAGCAGTGAAGTTCAGGTCTCTGGAAACACCATATATTTT.

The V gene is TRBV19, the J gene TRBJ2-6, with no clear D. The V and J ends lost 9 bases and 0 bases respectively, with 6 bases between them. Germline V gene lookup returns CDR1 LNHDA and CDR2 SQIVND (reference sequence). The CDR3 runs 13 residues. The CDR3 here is CASRYSGANVLTF. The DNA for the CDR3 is TGTGCCAGCCGGTACTCTGGGGCCAACGTCCTGACTTTC.

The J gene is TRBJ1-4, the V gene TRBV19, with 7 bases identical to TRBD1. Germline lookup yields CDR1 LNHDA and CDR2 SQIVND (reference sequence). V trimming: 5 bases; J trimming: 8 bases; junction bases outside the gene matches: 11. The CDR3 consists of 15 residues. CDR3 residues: CASSSDRDRREKLFF. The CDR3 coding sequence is TGTGCCAGTAGTTCTGACCGGGACAGAAGGGAAAAACTGTTTTTT.

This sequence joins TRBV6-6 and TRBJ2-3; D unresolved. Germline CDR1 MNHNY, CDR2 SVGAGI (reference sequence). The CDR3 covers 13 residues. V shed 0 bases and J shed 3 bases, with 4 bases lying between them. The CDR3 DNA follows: TGTGCCAGCAGTTACTCGGAGACAGATACGCAGTATTTT. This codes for CASSYSETDTQYF.

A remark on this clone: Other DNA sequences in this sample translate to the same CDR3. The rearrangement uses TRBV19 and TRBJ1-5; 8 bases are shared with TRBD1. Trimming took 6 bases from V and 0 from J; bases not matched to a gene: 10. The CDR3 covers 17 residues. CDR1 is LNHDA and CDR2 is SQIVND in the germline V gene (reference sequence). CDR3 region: CASSARDRSHSNQPQHF. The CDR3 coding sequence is TGTGCCAGTAGCGCCCGGGACAGGAGTCATAGCAATCAGCCCCAGCATTTT.

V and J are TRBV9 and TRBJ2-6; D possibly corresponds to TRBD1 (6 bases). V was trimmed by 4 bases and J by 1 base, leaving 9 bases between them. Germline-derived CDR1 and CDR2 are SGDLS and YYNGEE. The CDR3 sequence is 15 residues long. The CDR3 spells CASSPGVSGANVLTF. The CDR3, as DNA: TGTGCCAGCAGCCCAGGGGTTTCTGGGGCCAACGTCCTGACTTTC.

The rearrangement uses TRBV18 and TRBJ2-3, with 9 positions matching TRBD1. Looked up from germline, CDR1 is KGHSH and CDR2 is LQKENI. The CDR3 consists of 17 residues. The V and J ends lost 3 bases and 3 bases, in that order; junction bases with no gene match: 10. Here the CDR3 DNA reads TGTGCCAGCTCACCGCCGCTGGGACAGGGTAGTACAGATACGCAGTATTTT. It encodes CASSPPLGQGSTDTQYF.

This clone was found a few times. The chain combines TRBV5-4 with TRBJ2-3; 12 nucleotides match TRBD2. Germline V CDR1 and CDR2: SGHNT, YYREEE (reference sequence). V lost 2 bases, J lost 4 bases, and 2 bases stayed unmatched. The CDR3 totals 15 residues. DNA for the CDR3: TGTGCCAGCAGCTTACGACTAGCGGGGGCAGATACGCAGTATTTT. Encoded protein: CASSLRLAGADTQYF.

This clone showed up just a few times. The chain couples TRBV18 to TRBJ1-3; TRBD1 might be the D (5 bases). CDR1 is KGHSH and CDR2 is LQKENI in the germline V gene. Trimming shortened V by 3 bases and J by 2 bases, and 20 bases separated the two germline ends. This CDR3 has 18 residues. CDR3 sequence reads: CASSPRSQGAKAGNTIYF. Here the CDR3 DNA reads TGTGCCAGCTCACCGAGATCCCAGGGCGCGAAAGCTGGAAACACCATATATTTT.

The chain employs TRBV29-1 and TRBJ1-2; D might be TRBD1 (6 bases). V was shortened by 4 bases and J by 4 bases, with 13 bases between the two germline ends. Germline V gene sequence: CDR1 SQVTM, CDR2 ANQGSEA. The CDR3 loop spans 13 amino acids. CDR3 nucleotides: TGCAGCGTTGTTACAGGGCTAAGCTATGGCTACACCTTC. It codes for CSVVTGLSYGYTF.

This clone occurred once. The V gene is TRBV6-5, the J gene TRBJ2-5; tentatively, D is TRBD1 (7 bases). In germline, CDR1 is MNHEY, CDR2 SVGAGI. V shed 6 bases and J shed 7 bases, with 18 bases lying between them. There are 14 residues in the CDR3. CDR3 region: CASSPQGGEGTQYF. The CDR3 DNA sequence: TGTGCCAGCAGCCCCCAGGGGGGAGAGGGGACCCAGTACTTC.